These T cell receptor beta chains were read from a single sample in a study of cytomegalovirus exposure and HLA in healthy donors. The data were produced by immunoSEQ multiplex PCR, yet TCRdb's version contains in-frame clones alone and is incomplete. This table holds about 170,000 clones, nearly 90% found once. The sequencing sample was made of PBMCs. The receptors here all came from a man aged 18 to 35 in good health and CMV-seropositive. Each CDR3 is given with its conserved first and last residue. D genes are given only for firm matches. Clone size is not always given. Where it is, it says once, few, many or a class for expanded clones.

>TRBJ1-5|-|-|TRBV7-2
TGTGCCAGCAGCCCAGCCACGGGTTCAACCAATCAGCCCCAGCATTTT
CASSPATGSTNQPQHF
>TRBJ2-7|-|-|TRBV15
TGTGCCACCAGCAGAGATTACTCCTACGAGCAGTACTTC
CATSRDYSYEQYF
>TRBJ2-3|-|-|TRBV11-3
TGTGCCAGCAGCTCCTTCGGAGCGCAAATAAGCACAGATACGCAGTATTTT
CASSSFGAQISTDTQYF
>TRBJ2-7|TRBD2|-|TRBV19
TGTGCCAGTAGTATTGGGTCAGGGCGCGGGAGTTTCTACGAGCAGTACTTC
CASSIGSGRGSFYEQYF
>TRBJ2-7|-|-|TRBV27
TGTGCCAGCAGAGTAGCGGGACAGGGATTCTACGAGCAGTACTTC
CASRVAGQGFYEQYF
>TRBJ2-1|-|-|TRBV5-1
TGCGCCAGCAGCTTCGGTAGCCCGAACTCCAATGAGCAGTTCTTC
CASSFGSPNSNEQFF
>TRBJ1-4|TRBD1|-|TRBV9
TGTGCCAGCAGCGCGACAGGGGTTCTAAGTGAAAAACTGTTTTTT
CASSATGVLSEKLFF
>TRBJ1-2|TRBD1|-|TRBV28
TGTGCCAGCACCTCGGACAGGGTTCGTTATGGCTACACCTTC
CASTSDRVRYGYTF
>TRBJ2-7|-|-|TRBV5-1
TGCGCCAGCAGCTCCAGACAAAACCCCTACGAGCAGTACTTC
CASSSRQNPYEQYF
>TRBJ2-3|TRBD2|-|TRBV28
TGTGCCAGCAGTCGCGGGCTAGCGGGAGGGTTTGGAGGCACAGATACGCAGTATTTT
CASSRGLAGGFGGTDTQYF
>TRBJ2-1|TRBD1|-|TRBV27
TGTGCCAGCAGTTGGACAGGTTACAATGAGCAGTTCTTC
CASSWTGYNEQFF
>TRBJ2-1|TRBD2|-|TRBV18
TGTGCCAGCTCACCATCGACTAGCGGGAACTACAATGAGCAGTTCTTC
CASSPSTSGNYNEQFF
>TRBJ1-2|TRBD1|-|TRBV6-5
TGTGCCAGCAGAAGACAGGGTGGTGGCTACACCTTC
CASRRQGGGYTF
>TRBJ1-2|-|-|TRBV18
TGTGCCAGCTCACCAACGGACAGTAACTATGGCTACACCTTC
CASSPTDSNYGYTF
>TRBJ1-2|-|-|TRBV28
TGTGCCAGCAGTTCTTACGGGACAAGAGATGGCTACACCTTC
CASSSYGTRDGYTF
>TRBJ2-7|TRBD2|-|TRBV28
TGTGCCAGCGCCCAGACTAGCGGGAGGGGTGGGCAGTACTTC
CASAQTSGRGGQYF
>TRBJ1-5|-|once|TRBV5-8
TGTGCCAGCAGCTTGGAGGAGTTGGGCAATCAGCCCCAGCATTTT
CASSLEELGNQPQHF
>TRBJ1-2|TRBD1|-|TRBV6-5
TGTGCCAGCAGTTACTCTACAGGGGCCAACTATGGCTACACCTTC
CASSYSTGANYGYTF
>TRBJ1-3|TRBD1|-|TRBV6-5
TGTGCCAGCAGTTCGGGACAGCCGTACTCTGGAAACACCATATATTTT
CASSSGQPYSGNTIYF
>TRBJ2-1|-|-|TRBV23-1
TGCGCCAGCAGTCAATCCGCGGGCCACTTTGCGCCTGGGGAGCAGTTCTTC
CASSQSAGHFAPGEQFF
>TRBJ2-1|TRBD2|-|TRBV15
TGTGCCACCAGCTCCCGACTAGCGGGAGATAATGAGCAGTTCTTC
CATSSRLAGDNEQFF
>TRBJ2-1|-|-|TRBV11-3
TGTGCCAGCAGCTTAGGCAGGAAGTACAATGAGCAGTTCTTC
CASSLGRKYNEQFF
>TRBJ2-1|-|-|TRBV5-4
TGTGCCAGCGACGGGAGCGGCAATGAGCAGTTCTTC
CASDGSGNEQFF
>TRBJ2-7|-|-|TRBV5-6
TGTGCCAGCAGTACAGGCGCCGAGCAGTACTTC
CASSTGAEQYF
>TRBJ2-1|-|-|TRBV4-1
TGCGCCAGCAAGCAGCCGGGGACTGCCATTCCCAATGAGCAGTTCTTC
CASKQPGTAIPNEQFF
>TRBJ2-7|TRBD1|-|TRBV5-1
TGCGCCAGCAGCCAAGGACAGGGTAACTACGAGCAGTACTTC
CASSQGQGNYEQYF
>TRBJ2-5|-|-|TRBV11-3
TGTGCCAGCAGCTTAGATCCCAGGGAAAGAGAGACCCAGTACTTC
CASSLDPRERETQYF
>TRBJ2-1|TRBD2|-|TRBV5-6
TGTGCCAGCAGCTCAGATACGCTAGCGGGAGGGCCGGTGCAGTTCTTC
CASSSDTLAGGPVQFF
>TRBJ2-1|TRBD2|-|TRBV6-5
TGTGCCAGCAGTCCCTCTAGCGGCACCTACAATGAGCAGTTCTTC
CASSPSSGTYNEQFF
>TRBJ2-6|TRBD1|-|TRBV19
TGTGCCAGTAGTGGGGGACAGGGAAAACTGTCTGGGGCCAACGTCCTGACTTTC
CASSGGQGKLSGANVLTF
>TRBJ2-1|TRBD2|-|TRBV2
TGTGCCAGCGATACTTCACTAGCGGGAGTATCCTACAATGAGCAGTTCTTC
CASDTSLAGVSYNEQFF
>TRBJ2-7|TRBD1|once|TRBV27
TGCGCCAGCAGCCCCGGGACAGTCTACGAGCAGTACTTC
CASSPGTVYEQYF
>TRBJ1-4|TRBD1|once|TRBV6-1
TGTGCCAGCAGACCGGGGACAGGGAATGAAAAACTGTTTTTT
CASRPGTGNEKLFF
>TRBJ2-1|TRBD2|-|TRBV7-7
TGTGCTAGCAGCTTAGTACCTAGCGGGAGCCCCGGGGATGAGCAGTTCTTC
CASSLVPSGSPGDEQFF
>TRBJ2-2|-|-|TRBV6-1
TGTGCCAGCAGTGAAGGAGCGGCGGGCGGGGAGCTGTTTTTT
CASSEGAAGGELFF
>TRBJ1-4|-|-|TRBV7-9
TGTGCCAGCAGCTTAGCTGTTCGGGGGGAAAAACTGTTTTTT
CASSLAVRGEKLFF
>TRBJ2-2|TRBD2|-|TRBV18
TGTGCCAGCTCCCCGAGACTAGCGGGAGTGTTGGACACCGGGGAGCTGTTTTTT
CASSPRLAGVLDTGELFF
>TRBJ2-2|TRBD2|-|TRBV29-1
TGCAGCGCCCAGCGGGGGGCCGGCACCGGGGAGCTGTTTTTT
CSAQRGAGTGELFF
>TRBJ2-5|-|-|TRBV5-3
TGTGCCAGAAGCTTCGACTTGAACCAAGAGACCCAGTACTTC
CARSFDLNQETQYF
>TRBJ1-1|-|-|TRBV7-9
TGTGCGGGGAGTAGGCTTCAGAACACTGAAGCTTTCTTT
CAGSRLQNTEAFF
>TRBJ2-1|-|-|TRBV27
TGTGCCAGCAGTTTCTACCCCCCGGCTAGGGGGTCCTACAATGAGCAGTTCTTC
CASSFYPPARGSYNEQFF
>TRBJ2-2|TRBD1|-|TRBV5-1
TGCGCCAGCAGCTTGCTGTCGACAGGGCGCACCGGGGAGCTGTTTTTT
CASSLLSTGRTGELFF
>TRBJ2-7|TRBD1|-|TRBV14
TGTGCCAGCAGCGGCCGGGACAGGGAATTAATTGGAGTCTACGAGCAGTACTTC
CASSGRDRELIGVYEQYF